A single sample gave rise to the 5 T cell receptor beta chains below, sequenced in a study of shared clonotypes between healthy human individuals. TCRdb's copy holds only in-frame clones and misses some; the assay was immunoSEQ multiplex PCR. The profile shows around 480,000 clones, around 79% of them singletons. Sequencing was done on a sample of PBMCs. The source is a woman in her 40s in good health. Some clones in this sample may be carry-over from other donors' samples.

This clone was picked up one time. The chain is built from TRBV19 and TRBJ2-3, with 8 bases identical to TRBD2. The CDR3 has 16 amino acids. The germline V gene encodes CDR1 LNHDA and CDR2 SQIVND (reference sequence). Trimming at V came to 5 bases and at J to 7 bases, leaving 14 bases not matched to a gene. The CDR3 region has the DNA TGTGCCAGTAGTCCCTTATTAGCGGGACCGGGTTATACGCAGTATTTT. Encoded protein: CASSPLLAGPGYTQYF.

This chain uses TRBV19 with TRBJ2-2; D is perhaps TRBD2 (5 bases). The CDR3 consists of 17 residues. V lost 5 bases to trimming and J lost 4 bases, with 20 bases between them. Germline CDR1 and CDR2: LNHDA and SQIVND (reference sequence). CDR3 sequence (DNA): TGTGCCAGTAGTCCCCGGTTGGGGTCAGGAGGCACCGGGGAGCTGTTTTTT. It specifies CASSPRLGSGGTGELFF.

This clone has a handful of counts. The rearrangement joins TRBV14 to TRBJ1-1; the D is unclear. The germline CDR1 and CDR2 sequences are SGHDN and FVKESK. V was pared by 1 base and J by 7 bases, with 13 bases between. The CDR3 is made up of 14 amino acids. CDR3: CASSQANRRSEAFF. The CDR3 DNA is TGTGCCAGCAGCCAAGCCAATCGAAGGAGTGAAGCTTTCTTT.

J is TRBJ2-4 and V is TRBV6-5; 7 bases match TRBD2. The CDR3 runs to 16 residues. Per germline, CDR1 MNHEY and CDR2 SVGAGI. With V trimmed by 0 bases and J by 6 bases, 8 bases remained unmatched. The CDR3: CASSYSTPGGGNIQYF. In nucleotides, the CDR3 is TGTGCCAGCAGTTACTCGACTCCGGGCGGGGGAAACATTCAGTACTTC.

The gene calls are TRBV5-6 and TRBJ2-3; D remains ambiguous. This CDR3 is 16 amino acids long. From germline, CDR1 is SGHDT and CDR2 YYEEEE. V was cut by 0 bases and J by 4 bases, with 15 bases left in between. CDR3 coding DNA: TGTGCCAGCAGCTTGGGTAGGGTTTATCTTCCAGATACGCAGTATTTT. Its protein is CASSLGRVYLPDTQYF.